This paragraph covers one TCR beta chain sequence. This sample is part of a study of blood T cell repertoires in COVID-19. In the study overall: T cells, B-cell-depleted T cells, or PBMCs provided the cDNA or gDNA that served as material.

Original handling: It was from reference gene primer amplification that nucleated cell counts were estimated. Generated by immunoSEQ multiplex PCR, the TCRdb table keeps only in-frame clones and is missing some. Clone size and the V and J calls come from that table; the DNA yielded D and trimming. The table includes about 44,000 clones, 92% detected once. The CDR3 has 14 residues. The V end lost 6 bases, the J end lost 7 bases, and 19 bases lay between the germline ends. CDR1 LNHDA and CDR2 SQIVND come from the germline V gene (reference sequence). The TCR comes from a human donor in a cohort sampled during active COVID-19. Sample: peripheral blood. This chain uses TRBV19 with TRBJ2-7, with D possibly matching TRBD2 (6 bases). CDR3: CASRTNWASGEQYF. The CDR3 DNA sequence: TGTGCCAGTAGAACAAACTGGGCCAGCGGGGAGCAGTACTTC. Complete variable domain (other parts from reference TRBV19 and TRBJ2-7): DGGITQSPKYLFRKEGQNVTLSCEQNLNHDAMYWYRQDPGQGLRLIYYSQIVNDFQKGDIAEGYSVSREKKESFPLTVTSAQKNPTAFYLCASRTNWASGEQYFGPGTRLTVT.